This TCR beta chain was profiled in a study of cytomegalovirus exposure and HLA in healthy donors. Study summary: As released early, the data held around 80 million unique TCRs from HLA-typed donors. Clustering assigned around 77% of the roughly 380 genotyped donors to the Caucasian-associated ancestry cluster.

CDR1 is SGHRS, CDR2 YFSETQ, per germline. This CDR3 is 15 amino acids long. V shed 4 bases, J shed 2 bases, and the junction held 5 bases outside the gene matches. The PCR employed 60 Vbeta primers together with 13 Jbeta primers. The table came from immunoSEQ multiplex PCR; TCRdb's copy has only in-frame clones and leaves some out. This sample has about 120,000 clones; around 80% occur once, and the top ten carry around 3%. The receptor was isolated from a woman aged 40 to 55 in good health and CMV-seropositive. V is TRBV5-1 and J is TRBJ2-7; 11 bases are shared with TRBD1. Material: PBMCs. The CDR3 DNA follows: TGCGCCAGCAGCGGCTCGGGACAGGGGGCCTACGAGCAGTACTTC. Its translation: CASSGSGQGAYEQYF.